Detailed here is one T cell receptor (beta chain). Its antigen is unidentified. The sample comes from a study of OX40 agonist ivuxolimab in advanced cancers. The CDR3 totals 13 residues. The V gene lost 2 bases and the J gene lost 8 bases, with 10 bases spanning the gap. From germline, CDR1 is SGHTA and CDR2 FQGNSA. Profiling relied on immunoSEQ multiplex PCR, and the TCRdb table lists in-frame clones only, not all of them. The data contain some 26,000 clones, 77% of them singletons. Whole-study results and caveats: At 0.1 to 3.0 mg/kg, clonal expansion of CD4+ and CD8+ blood T cells had occurred by week 6. Specificity for antigen went undetermined in the expanded peripheral T cells.

The sequence was collected from an adult with an advanced solid tumor such as melanoma, head and neck, liver or kidney cancer. Material: CD4+ or CD8+ T cells sorted from blood, obtained in a trial of the OX40 agonist ivuxolimab. V is TRBV7-2 and J is TRBJ1-3; D is unclear. The CDR3 is CASSLPQLDTIYF. The CDR3 DNA reads TGTGCCAGCAGCTTACCCCAGTTGGACACCATATATTTT.